The 28 T cell receptor beta chains in this list originate from one sample, sequenced in a study of blood T cell repertoires in COVID-19. Profiling relied on immunoSEQ multiplex PCR, and the TCRdb table lists in-frame clones only, not all of them. The table shows approximately 190,000 clones, with about four fifths occurring only once. The sample taken for sequencing was peripheral blood. The origin of the receptors is a woman in her 70s with active or convalescent COVID-19.

This chain joins TRBV19 and TRBJ1-2; D is perhaps TRBD1 (6 bases). Per germline, CDR1 LNHDA and CDR2 SQIVND (reference sequence). V lost 10 bases, J lost 8 bases, and 17 bases lay in between. The CDR3 runs 12 residues. The CDR3 spells CATAQGRDGYTF. The CDR3 DNA reads TGTGCCACCGCACAGGGAAGAGACGGCTACACCTTC.

This clone appeared a single time. J is TRBJ2-5 and V is TRBV18; no firm D call. The length of the CDR3 is 12 residues. V lost 2 bases and J 5 bases, leaving 6 bases between the germline ends. The germline gives CDR1 KGHSH, CDR2 LQKENI. DNA for the CDR3: TGTGCCAGCTCACCAATCCGGGAGACCCAGTACTTC. This sequence encodes CASSPIRETQYF. The variable domain in full, completed from reference TRBV18 and TRBJ2-5, reads NAGVMQNPRHLVRRRGQEARLRCSPMKGHSHVYWYRQLPEEGLKFMVYLQKENIIDESGMPKERFSAEFPKEGPSILRIQQVVRGDSAAYFCASSPIRETQYFGPGTRLLVL.

This clone came up once. CDR3 region: CASRLAVFNEQFF. The CDR3 DNA follows: TGTGCCAGCAGACTAGCGGTTTTTAATGAGCAGTTCTTC. The J gene is TRBJ2-1, the V gene TRBV28, with TRBD2 matching over 8 bases. CDR3 length equals 13 residues. Looked up from germline, CDR1 is MDHEN and CDR2 is SYDVKM. The V and J ends lost 6 bases and 7 bases, in that order; junction bases with no gene match: 5. The full variable domain, with the rest looked up from reference TRBV28 and TRBJ2-1, is DVKVTQSSRYLVKRTGEKVFLECVQDMDHENMFWYRQDPGLGLRLIYFSYDVKMKEKGDIPEGYSVSREKKERFSLILESASTNQTSMYLCASRLAVFNEQFFGPGTRLTVL.

This sequence joins TRBV28 and TRBJ2-4; weak D call: TRBD1 (7 bases). The CDR3 extends over 14 amino acids. V shed 6 bases and J shed 6 bases, with 15 bases lying between them. The V gene's germline CDR1 is MDHEN and CDR2 SYDVKM. CDR3 sequence (DNA): TGTGCCAGCAGCCGCCGACAGGGAGGAAACATTCAGTACTTC. Its protein product is CASSRRQGGNIQYF.

This clone occurred a few times. The V call is TRBV27, the J call TRBJ1-6; a weak D match, TRBD1 (6 bases). V gave up 6 bases and J gave up 8 bases, with 23 bases separating them. Germline V CDR1 and CDR2: MNHEY, SMNVEV (reference sequence). This CDR3 region has 17 residues. CDR3: CASRYTSQGSGYSPLHF. The CDR3, as DNA: TGTGCCAGCAGATACACGTCACAGGGATCGGGATATTCACCCCTCCACTTT.

This chain links TRBV19 with TRBJ2-7; D may be TRBD1 (6 bases). Trimming stripped 4 bases from V and 0 bases from J, with 10 bases between. The CDR3 has 14 amino acids. CDR1 is LNHDA, CDR2 SQIVND, per germline (reference sequence). CDR3 amino acids: CASSTRQASYEQYF. The DNA for the CDR3 is TGTGCCAGTAGTACCCGACAGGCCTCCTACGAGCAGTACTTC.

This clone was counted a single time. The chain combines TRBV7-6 with TRBJ2-5; D is perhaps TRBD2 (6 bases). This CDR3 has 12 amino acids. V was clipped by 5 bases and J by 5 bases, with 9 bases between them. Germline V gives CDR1 SGHVS, CDR2 FNYEAQ. The CDR3 DNA sequence: TGTGCCAGCAGCCCCGCGGGGGAGACCCAGTACTTC. It is translated as CASSPAGETQYF.

This CDR3 is CASSSLDRVTYNEQFF. Here the CDR3 DNA reads TGTGCCAGCAGCTCACTTGACAGGGTAACCTACAATGAGCAGTTCTTC. V is TRBV7-2 and J is TRBJ2-1, with 7 bases lining up with TRBD1. Germline V gives CDR1 SGHTA, CDR2 FQGNSA. The CDR3 is 16 amino acids. V lost 4 bases to trimming and J lost 2 bases; unmatched junction nucleotides: 8.

This clone was picked up a small number of times. The V and J genes are TRBV20-1 and TRBJ1-5; maybe TRBD1 (5 bases). The CDR3 runs 11 residues. V lost 6 bases, J lost 6 bases, and 9 bases lay in between. Germline lookup yields CDR1 DFQATT and CDR2 SNEGSKA (reference sequence). The CDR3 region has the DNA TGCAGTGCAGGAGGGGCTCAGCCCCAGCATTTT. Protein sequence: CSAGGAQPQHF.

The V and J genes are TRBV27 and TRBJ2-7, with 7 nucleotides matching TRBD1. The germline gives CDR1 MNHEY, CDR2 SMNVEV (reference sequence). This CDR3 contains 13 residues. J lost 2 bases, V lost 6 bases, and 4 bases had no gene match. The CDR3: CASRRGPAYEQYF. In DNA form, the CDR3 reads TGTGCCAGCAGGAGGGGGCCGGCCTACGAGCAGTACTTC.

The V and J genes are TRBV30 and TRBJ2-2, with D unclear. Trimming shortened V by 1 base and J by 6 bases, and 6 bases separated the two germline ends. The germline gives CDR1 GTSNPN, CDR2 SVGIG (reference sequence). This CDR3 contains 12 residues. CDR3 region: CAWSGSAGELFF. CDR3 DNA sequence: TGTGCCTGGAGTGGTAGTGCCGGGGAGCTGTTTTTT. Filled out from reference TRBV30 and TRBJ2-2, the complete variable domain reads SQTIHQWPATLVQPVGSPLSLECTVEGTSNPNLYWYRQAAGRGLQLLFYSVGIGQISSEVPQNLSASRPQDRQFILSSKKLLLSDSGFYLCAWSGSAGELFFGEGSRLTVL.

The rearrangement joins TRBV4-2 to TRBJ1-3, with D maybe TRBD1 (5 bases). The CDR3 extends over 16 amino acids. V was shortened by 0 bases and J by 0 bases, with 9 bases between the two germline ends. Looked up from germline, CDR1 is LGHNA and CDR2 is YNFKEQ. The CDR3 region is CASSQDIGASGNTIYF. Here the CDR3 DNA reads TGTGCCAGCAGCCAAGATATAGGGGCCTCTGGAAACACCATATATTTT.

The chain is built from TRBV12-3 or TRBV12-4 and TRBJ2-7; D uncertain. The CDR3 runs 13 residues. The V and J ends lost 3 bases and 5 bases respectively, with 11 bases between them. This CDR3 reads CASSFDRLNEQYF. Written as DNA, the CDR3 is TGTGCCAGCAGTTTTGACCGACTGAACGAGCAGTACTTC.

The CDR3 here is CSVLISPPSYEQYF. The CDR3 coding sequence is TGCAGCGTCCTAATATCCCCCCCCTCCTACGAGCAGTACTTC. The chain carries TRBV29-1 and TRBJ2-7; D is undetermined. The CDR3 has 14 amino acids. With 6 bases removed from V and 0 bases from J, the gap between germline ends came to 15 bases. Per germline, CDR1 SQVTM and CDR2 ANQGSEA.

The J gene is TRBJ2-2, the V gene TRBV9; 9 bases are a match to TRBD2. In germline, CDR1 is SGDLS, CDR2 YYNGEE. J was trimmed by 4 bases and V by 3 bases; bases with no gene match: 10. The CDR3 sequence is 17 residues long. CDR3 protein: CASSAPQLAGLTGELFF. CDR3 DNA sequence: TGTGCCAGCAGCGCTCCCCAACTAGCGGGTCTCACCGGGGAGCTGTTTTTT.

This clone was recorded a few times. The V and J genes are TRBV5-4 and TRBJ2-7; the match to TRBD2 covers 9 bases. The germline V gene encodes CDR1 SGHNT and CDR2 YYREEE (reference sequence). Trimming cost V 5 bases and J 1 base; bases outside gene matches: 7. CDR3 length equals 15 residues. The CDR3 sequence is CASSQTSGLSYEQYF. In DNA, the CDR3 is TGTGCCAGCAGTCAAACTAGCGGGTTGTCCTACGAGCAGTACTTC.

This clone was found once. The chain is built from TRBV19 and TRBJ2-2, with 10 bases identical to TRBD1. V lost 5 bases, J lost 4 bases, and 13 bases stayed unmatched. The germline CDR1 and CDR2 sequences are LNHDA and SQIVND (reference sequence). The CDR3 consists of 18 residues. The CDR3 region is CASSSADRGRGGTGELFF. CDR3 DNA sequence: TGTGCCAGTAGTTCCGCCGACAGGGGGCGCGGGGGCACCGGGGAGCTGTTTTTT.

The chain joins TRBV2 to TRBJ1-2; D gene ambiguous. V lost 2 bases, J lost 8 bases, and 9 bases lay in between. The CDR3 has 12 amino acids. Per germline, CDR1 SNHLY and CDR2 FYNNEI. This CDR3 is CASSERPGGYTF. The CDR3 coding sequence is TGTGCCAGCAGTGAAAGGCCGGGGGGCTACACCTTC.

This clone has just one count. V is TRBV2 and J is TRBJ2-2; TRBD2 agrees at 10 bases. The CDR3 has 15 amino acids. Germline loops: CDR1 SNHLY, CDR2 FYNNEI. With 6 bases clipped from V and 1 base from J, the junction kept 2 bases outside the gene matches. The DNA of the CDR3 is TGTGCCAGCAGGGGACTAGCGAGGAACACCGGGGAGCTGTTTTTT. Residues: CASRGLARNTGELFF. The whole variable domain, remainder taken from reference TRBV2 and TRBJ2-2, is EPEVTQTPSHQVTQMGQEVILRCVPISNHLYFYWYRQILGQKVEFLVSFYNNEISEKSEIFDDQFSVERPDGSNFTLKIRSTKLEDSAMYFCASRGLARNTGELFFGEGSRLTVL.

This clone was counted once. The V gene is TRBV5-1, the J gene TRBJ1-2, with a tentative D call TRBD1 (6 bases). The CDR3 contains 13 residues. Trimming removed 0 bases from V and 7 bases from J, with 10 bases in between. CDR1 SGHRS and CDR2 YFSETQ come from the germline V gene. The DNA of the CDR3 is TGCGCCAGCAGCTTGGTCGCCAGGGGTGGCTACACCTTC. Protein sequence: CASSLVARGGYTF.

J is TRBJ2-3 and V is TRBV19; D might be TRBD2 (5 bases). The V gene's germline CDR1 is LNHDA and CDR2 SQIVND (reference sequence). Trimming cost V 11 bases and J 0 bases, with 12 bases left between them. This CDR3 contains 13 residues. CDR3 nucleotide sequence: TGTGCCGGGAGAAATCCTAGCACAGATACGCAGTATTTT. Translating it yields CAGRNPSTDTQYF.

The V call is TRBV11-2, the J call TRBJ2-7; 15 nucleotides align to TRBD2. The trim removed 1 base at V and 6 bases at J, leaving 4 bases unmatched. Germline values: CDR1 SGHAT, CDR2 FQNNGV. There are 16 residues in the CDR3. This CDR3 reads CASSLGTSGRAIEQYF. CDR3 bases: TGTGCCAGCAGCTTAGGGACTAGCGGGAGGGCGATCGAGCAGTACTTC.

The V gene is TRBV18, the J gene TRBJ2-1; perhaps TRBD2 as D (5 bases). Germline assignment: CDR1 KGHSH and CDR2 LQKENI. The V and J ends lost 2 bases and 6 bases respectively, with 5 bases between them. The CDR3 spans 12 residues. This CDR3 is CASSPSGNEQFF. CDR3 nucleotide sequence: TGTGCCAGCTCACCAAGCGGCAATGAGCAGTTCTTC.

The CDR3 DNA reads TGTGCCAGCAGCTTCCCCGGACTAGCGGGAGGGATAGCCAAAAACATTCAGTACTTC. It encodes CASSFPGLAGGIAKNIQYF. The chain is built from TRBV11-2 and TRBJ2-4; 15 bases are shared with TRBD2. The CDR3 covers 19 residues. The germline V gene has CDR1 SGHAT and CDR2 FQNNGV. V lost 3 bases to trimming and J lost 0 bases; unmatched junction nucleotides: 6.

V is TRBV7-6 and J is TRBJ2-7; 7 bases fit TRBD2. This CDR3 spans 15 amino acids. Germline loops: CDR1 SGHVS, CDR2 FNYEAQ. V dropped 1 base and J dropped 0; count of bases not matched to a gene: 3. The CDR3 region has the DNA TGTGCCAGCAGCTTAGGGGGCGGGAGCTCCTACGAGCAGTACTTC. This translates into CASSLGGGSSYEQYF. Drawing the rest from reference TRBV7-6 and TRBJ2-7, the complete variable domain is GAGVSQSPRYKVTKRGQDVALRCDPISGHVSLYWYRQALGQGPEFLTYFNYEAQQDKSGLPNDRFSAERPEGSISTLTIQRTEQRDSAMYRCASSLGGGSSYEQYFGPGTRLTVT.

V usage is TRBV27 and J usage is TRBJ1-1, with a weak D call TRBD1 (5 bases). Looked up from germline, CDR1 is MNHEY and CDR2 is SMNVEV (reference sequence). V was shortened by 7 bases and J by 1 base, with 13 bases between the two germline ends. The CDR3 is 14 residues long. CDR3 in DNA: TGTGCCAGCAAACCGGGACTTAGGAACACTGAAGCTTTCTTT. Protein product: CASKPGLRNTEAFF.

The table lists this clone with a few counts. The rearrangement links TRBV5-1 to TRBJ2-1, with D tentatively TRBD2 (6 bases). Trimming stripped 6 bases from V and 2 bases from J, with 15 bases between. In germline, CDR1 is SGHRS, CDR2 YFSETQ. CDR3 size: 15 residues. Here the CDR3 reads CASTSGSLTYNEQFF. Here the CDR3 DNA reads TGCGCCAGCACCTCCGGGAGTTTGACCTACAATGAGCAGTTCTTC.

The chain carries TRBV11-3 and TRBJ1-1; perhaps TRBD1 as D (5 bases). V gave up 2 bases and J gave up 2 bases, with 15 bases separating them. From germline, CDR1 is SGHNT and CDR2 YENEEA. This CDR3 is 16 amino acids long. CDR3 bases: TGTGCCAGCAGCTTACCTCGACAGCCCCTTAACACTGAAGCTTTCTTT. Protein sequence: CASSLPRQPLNTEAFF.